This T cell receptor (beta chain) stems from a study of identical twins. Germline-derived CDR1 and CDR2 are SEHNR and FQNEAQ (reference sequence). The CDR3 length is 14 residues. Trimming stripped 6 bases from V and 5 bases from J, with 17 bases between. TCRdb analysed the 5' RACE reads with MiXCR anew, one entry per CDR3 protein. The table lists approximately 190,000 distinct CDR3 sequences, approximately 15% of them singletons. The data were also submitted as part of a second study, on T cells expressing NK-cell markers. That report notes: It is unclear if expanded NKG2C-expressing clones target HCMV antigens.

The chain joins TRBV7-9 to TRBJ2-7, with no clear D. The sequencing input was CD8+ T cells sorted from blood. The receptor comes from a woman under 30 in good health. The CDR3 DNA is TGTGCCAGCAGTTCGCGTCGGGTTACCCACGAGCAGTACTTC. This encodes CASSSRRVTHEQYF.